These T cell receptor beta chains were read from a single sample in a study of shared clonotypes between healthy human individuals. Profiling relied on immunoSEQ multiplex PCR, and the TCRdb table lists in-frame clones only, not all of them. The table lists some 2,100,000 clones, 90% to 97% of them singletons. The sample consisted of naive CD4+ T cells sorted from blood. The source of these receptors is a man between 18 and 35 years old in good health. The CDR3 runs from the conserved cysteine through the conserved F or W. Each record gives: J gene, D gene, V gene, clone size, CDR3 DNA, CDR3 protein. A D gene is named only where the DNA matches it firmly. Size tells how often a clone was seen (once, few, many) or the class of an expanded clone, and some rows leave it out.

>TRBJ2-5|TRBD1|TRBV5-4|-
TGTGCCAGCAGACCCTCAGGGGGCACACGGGAGACCCAGTACTTC
CASRPSGGTRETQYF
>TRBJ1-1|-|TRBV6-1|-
TGTGCCAGCAGTGCCGACAGGTCTGACACTGAAGCTTTCTTT
CASSADRSDTEAFF
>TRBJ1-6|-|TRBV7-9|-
TGTGCCAGCAGCCTCCATACTGACCTCCGCTCCTATAATTCACCCCTCCACTTT
CASSLHTDLRSYNSPLHF
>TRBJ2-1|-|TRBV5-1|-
TGCGCCAGCAGCTTGACAGGGAGGTCCTACAATGAGCAGTTCTTC
CASSLTGRSYNEQFF
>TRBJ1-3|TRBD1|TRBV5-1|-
TGCGCCAGCAGCCCGGGCGACAGGGGCTACTCTGGAAACACCATATATTTT
CASSPGDRGYSGNTIYF
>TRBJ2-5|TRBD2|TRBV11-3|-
TGTGCCAGCAGCTCGACTAGCGGGACCCAAGAGACCCAGTACTTC
CASSSTSGTQETQYF
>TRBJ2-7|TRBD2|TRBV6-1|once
TGTGCCAGCAGTGGAAGCCTGGGGCGGGAGGGCCCTTACGAGCAGTACTTC
CASSGSLGREGPYEQYF
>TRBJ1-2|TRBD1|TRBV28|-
TGTGCCAGCAGTCTGGGACAGGGGGCTCACTATGGCTACACCTTC
CASSLGQGAHYGYTF
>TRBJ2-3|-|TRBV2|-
TGTGCCAGCAGCCGAGGTGGGAAAGATACGCAGTATTTT
CASSRGGKDTQYF
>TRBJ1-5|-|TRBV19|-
TGTGCCAGTAGTATAGCTTGGGCAGGAGCCCACTCCCAGCATTTT
CASSIAWAGAHSQHF
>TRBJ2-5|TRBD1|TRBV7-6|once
TGTGCCAGCAGCTTCACGACAGGGGCCCGTGAGACCCAGTACTTC
CASSFTTGARETQYF
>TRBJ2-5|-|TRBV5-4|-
TGTGCCAGCAGCTTGCCGCAGGGGCAAGAGACCCAGTACTTC
CASSLPQGQETQYF
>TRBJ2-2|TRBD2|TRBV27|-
TGTGCCAGCAGTCCGGGACTAGCGGGGGGCCATCGCACCGGGGAGCTGTTTTTT
CASSPGLAGGHRTGELFF
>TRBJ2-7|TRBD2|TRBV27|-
TGTGCCAGCAGTTTAGACATAGCGGGAGTATACGAGCAGTACTTC
CASSLDIAGVYEQYF
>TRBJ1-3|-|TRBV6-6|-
TGTGCCAGCAAAAACTCTGGAAACACCATATATTTT
CASKNSGNTIYF
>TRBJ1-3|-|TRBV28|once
TGTGCCAGCATCCCTGGTAGGGCTGGAAACACCATATATTTT
CASIPGRAGNTIYF
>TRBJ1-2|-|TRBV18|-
TGTGCCAGCTCACCACCCGGGACGACTAACTATGGCTACACCTTC
CASSPPGTTNYGYTF
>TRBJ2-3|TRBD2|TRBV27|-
TGTGCCAGCAGAACTTTTAGCGGGGGGGCCCGTTATACGCAGTATTTT
CASRTFSGGARYTQYF
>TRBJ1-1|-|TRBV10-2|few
TGCGCCAGCAGTGAGCCCCTTCTGTGGGTGAACACTGAAGCTTTCTTT
CASSEPLLWVNTEAFF
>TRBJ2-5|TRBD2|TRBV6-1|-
TGTGCCAGCAGTGCCCTTTTCCGGCGGGAGGCTGGGGAGACCCAGTACTTC
CASSALFRREAGETQYF
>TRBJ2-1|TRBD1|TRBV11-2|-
TGTGCCAGCAGCTCACGACAGGGGGGCTACAATGAGCAGTTCTTC
CASSSRQGGYNEQFF
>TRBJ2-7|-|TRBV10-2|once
TGCGCCAGCAGTGAGGCGGGGTCCACCTACGAGCAGTACTTC
CASSEAGSTYEQYF
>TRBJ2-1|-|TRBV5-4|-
TGTGCCAGCAGCTTGGGTGCGGGGAGCCATAATGAGCAGTTCTTC
CASSLGAGSHNEQFF
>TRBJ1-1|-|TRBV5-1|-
TGCGCCAGCAGCGCCTTCGACGGGGTGGGACAAGAAGCTTTCTTT
CASSAFDGVGQEAFF
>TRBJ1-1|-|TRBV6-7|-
TGTGCCAGCAGTTACTCGCCAGGGAGACGAGACACTGAAGCTTTCTTT
CASSYSPGRRDTEAFF
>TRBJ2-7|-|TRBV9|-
TGTGCCAGCAGCGTAGAAGCCACGGCGACCTACGAGCAGTACTTC
CASSVEATATYEQYF
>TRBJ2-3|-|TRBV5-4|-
TGTGCCAGCAGCACCGGGGCCCAAGTTGGGGCGGCAGATACGCAGTATTTT
CASSTGAQVGAADTQYF
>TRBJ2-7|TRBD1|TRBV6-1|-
TGTGCCAGCAGCAGGGACAGGCCTTCCTACGAGCAGTACTTC
CASSRDRPSYEQYF
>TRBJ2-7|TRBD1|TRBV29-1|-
TGCAGCGGCTCCCCCTCAGGGGGCTACGAGCAGTACTTC
CSGSPSGGYEQYF
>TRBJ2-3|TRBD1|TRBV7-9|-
TGTGCCAGCAGCTACCTGACAGGGGGGACAGATACGCAGTATTTT
CASSYLTGGTDTQYF
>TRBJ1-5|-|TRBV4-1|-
TGCGCCAGCAGCCAAGCCGAGTACCTAATGGCCGATGATAGCAATCAGCCCCAGCATTTT
CASSQAEYLMADDSNQPQHF
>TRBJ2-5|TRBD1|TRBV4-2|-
TGTGCCAGCAGCTTGGGATCAGGACAGGGTCGGCGGGAGACCCAGTACTTC
CASSLGSGQGRRETQYF
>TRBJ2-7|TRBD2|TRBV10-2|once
TGCGCCAGCAGTGGGGGGACTAGGTCAACCTACGAGCAGTACTTC
CASSGGTRSTYEQYF
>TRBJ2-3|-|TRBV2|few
TGTGCCAGCAGTGCAATGACAGATACGCAGTATTTT
CASSAMTDTQYF
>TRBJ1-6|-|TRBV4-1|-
TGCGCCAGCAGCCAAGATGGAGGGGGGGGCTCACCCCTCCACTTT
CASSQDGGGGSPLHF
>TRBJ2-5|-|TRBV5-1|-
TGCGCCAGCAGCTTCGGGGGGCCGGCAGAGACCCAGTACTTC
CASSFGGPAETQYF
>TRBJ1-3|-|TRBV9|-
TGTGCCAGCAGCGTGACGGGGGTTGCGTCTGGAAACACCATATATTTT
CASSVTGVASGNTIYF
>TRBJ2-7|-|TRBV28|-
TGTGCCAGCACCCAAGGGGGCTCCTACGAGCAGTACTTC
CASTQGGSYEQYF
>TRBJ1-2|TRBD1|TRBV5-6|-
TGTGCCAGCAGCGTCCGGGACAGGGGGTATGGCTACACCTTC
CASSVRDRGYGYTF
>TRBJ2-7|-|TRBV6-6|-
TGTGCCAGCAGGGGTCAGGGTTACGAGCAGTACTTC
CASRGQGYEQYF
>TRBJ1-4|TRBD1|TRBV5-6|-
TGTGCCAGCAGCATCCAGGGGGCGGCTAATGAAAAACTGTTTTTT
CASSIQGAANEKLFF
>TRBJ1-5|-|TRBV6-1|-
TGTGCCAGCAGGGCAAATAGCAATCAGCCCCAGCATTTT
CASRANSNQPQHF
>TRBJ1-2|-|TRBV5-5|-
TGTGCCAGCAGCTTGGAAGTGGTAGCCGCAGCTGGCTACACCTTC
CASSLEVVAAAGYTF
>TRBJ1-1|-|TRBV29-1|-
TGCAGCGTTGGACTCCGATTGAACACTGAAGCTTTCTTT
CSVGLRLNTEAFF
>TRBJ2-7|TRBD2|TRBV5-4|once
TGTGCCAGCAACGGGGGGCCCGGGACTAGCGGCTACGAGCAGTACTTC
CASNGGPGTSGYEQYF
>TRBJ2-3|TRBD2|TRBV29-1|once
TGCAGCGTTGAGCGGCTAGCGGGAACAGATACGCAGTATTTT
CSVERLAGTDTQYF
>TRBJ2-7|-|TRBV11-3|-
TGTGCCAGCAGCTTGGGGTTCGGCAGTTACGAGCAGTACTTC
CASSLGFGSYEQYF
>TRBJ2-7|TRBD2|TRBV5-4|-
TGTGCCAGCAAGCCTAGCGGGGTTACACGTCCCTCCACCGAGCAGTACTTC
CASKPSGVTRPSTEQYF
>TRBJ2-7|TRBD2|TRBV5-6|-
TGTGCCAGCAGGGGAGCGGGAGAGTCTTACGAGCAGTACTTC
CASRGAGESYEQYF
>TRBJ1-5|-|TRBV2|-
TGTGCCAGCAACCAACAGGTTAGCAATCAGCCCCAGCATTTT
CASNQQVSNQPQHF
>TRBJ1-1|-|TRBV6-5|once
TGTGCCAGCGGAAGGCACAACACTGAAGCTTTCTTT
CASGRHNTEAFF
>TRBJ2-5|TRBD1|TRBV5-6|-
TGTGCCAGCAGCCCCGGGACAGGGTGGACCCAGTACTTC
CASSPGTGWTQYF
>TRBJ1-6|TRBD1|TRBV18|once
TGTGCCAGCTCACCACCGAGGACAGGGTTGGGGAATTCACCCCTCCACTTT
CASSPPRTGLGNSPLHF
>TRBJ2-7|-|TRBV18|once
TGTGCCAGCTCTCCGGGTTGGCCCTACGAGCAGTACTTC
CASSPGWPYEQYF
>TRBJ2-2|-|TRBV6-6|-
TGTGCCAGCAGTTTGGGGGAGGCCGGGGAGCTGTTTTTT
CASSLGEAGELFF
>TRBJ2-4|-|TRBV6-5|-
TGTGCCAGCAGTTACTCGACGGGGTTGAGTTACTTC
CASSYSTGLSYF
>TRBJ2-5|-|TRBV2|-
TGTGCCAGCACCCTTTCGTCATGGGAACAAGAGACCCAGTACTTC
CASTLSSWEQETQYF
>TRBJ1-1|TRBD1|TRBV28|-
TGTGCCAGCAGTTCCTTCTTACAGGGGGCATTGAACACTGAAGCTTTCTTT
CASSSFLQGALNTEAFF
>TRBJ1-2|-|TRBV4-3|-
TGCGCCAGCAGCCAAGCCCTAGGGGGGAGCTATGGCTACACCTTC
CASSQALGGSYGYTF